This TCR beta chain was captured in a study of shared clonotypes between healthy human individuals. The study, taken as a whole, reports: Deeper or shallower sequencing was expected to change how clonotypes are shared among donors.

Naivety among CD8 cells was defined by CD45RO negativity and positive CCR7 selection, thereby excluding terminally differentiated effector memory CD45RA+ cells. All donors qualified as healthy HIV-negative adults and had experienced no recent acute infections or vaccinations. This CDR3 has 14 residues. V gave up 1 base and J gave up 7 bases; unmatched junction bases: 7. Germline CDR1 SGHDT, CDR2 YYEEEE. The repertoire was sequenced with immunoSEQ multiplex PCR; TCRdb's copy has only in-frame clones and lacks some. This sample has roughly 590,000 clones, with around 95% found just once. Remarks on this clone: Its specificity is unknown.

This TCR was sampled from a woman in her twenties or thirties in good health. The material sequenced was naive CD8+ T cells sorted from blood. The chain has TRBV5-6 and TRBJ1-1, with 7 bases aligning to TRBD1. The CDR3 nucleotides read TGTGCCAGCAGCTTGATTCAGGGGGACTTTGAAGCTTTCTTT. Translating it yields CASSLIQGDFEAFF.